These 26 T cell receptor beta chains came from one sample sequenced in a study of technical replicates of blood from several donors. The assay was immunoSEQ multiplex PCR, and TCRdb's table has in-frame clones only and misses some. Among under 90,000 clones, roughly 93% were seen once, and the ten largest hold roughly 0.25%. The sequenced sample consisted of T cells isolated from PBMCs. Receptors originate from a human donor in good health.

The rearrangement uses TRBV27 and TRBJ2-7; 10 bases align to TRBD2. Germline V gene lookup returns CDR1 MNHEY and CDR2 SMNVEV (reference sequence). This CDR3 is built from 14 residues. V was clipped by 5 bases and J by 2 bases; unmatched bases: 3. As DNA, the CDR3 is TGTGCCAGCAGTCCGCTAGCGGGGGCCTACGAGCAGTACTTC. Its protein is CASSPLAGAYEQYF.

V and J are TRBV7-9 and TRBJ2-1; 9 bases align to TRBD1. The germline gives CDR1 SEHNR, CDR2 FQNEAQ (reference sequence). The CDR3 runs 16 residues. After removal of 5 bases from V and 8 bases from J, the junction contained 13 bases not matched to a gene. The CDR3 protein is CASSPWNRGQRDEQFF. The CDR3 DNA follows: TGTGCCAGCAGCCCATGGAACAGGGGGCAGAGGGATGAGCAGTTCTTC.

The chain combines TRBV6-1 with TRBJ1-5; tentative D call: TRBD1 (6 bases). The CDR3 totals 13 residues. The germline V gene encodes CDR1 MNHNS and CDR2 SASEGT. The ends were cut back, 7 bases at V and 3 bases at J, with 10 bases in the middle. Here the CDR3 reads CASIRDTNQPQHF. The CDR3 nucleotides read TGTGCCAGCATCCGGGACACCAATCAGCCCCAGCATTTT.

This clone came up once. The V gene is TRBV5-1, the J gene TRBJ2-4, with D maybe TRBD1 (6 bases). V lost 4 bases and J 0 bases, leaving 11 bases between the germline ends. The CDR3 has 15 amino acids. From germline, CDR1 is SGHRS and CDR2 YFSETQ. The CDR3 region has the DNA TGCGCCAGCAGCCCGACAGGACTAGCCAAAAACATTCAGTACTTC. Translating gives CASSPTGLAKNIQYF.

This clone occurred once. The V and J genes are TRBV19 and TRBJ1-1; D perhaps matches TRBD1 (5 bases). CDR1 and CDR2 from the germline V gene are LNHDA and SQIVND (reference sequence). Deletions cut 6 bases from V and 2 bases from J, with 10 bases between. CDR3 length: 13 amino acids. CDR3 sequence reads: CASRLTANTEAFF. CDR3 DNA: TGTGCCAGTAGGTTGACAGCAAACACTGAAGCTTTCTTT.

The chain links TRBV25-1 to TRBJ2-1; 8 nucleotides line up with TRBD2. The CDR3 consists of 15 residues. Trimming at V came to 4 bases and at J to 2 bases, leaving 4 bases not matched to a gene. Germline V gene lookup returns CDR1 MGHDK and CDR2 SYGVNS. This chain's CDR3 is CASSGREGTYNEQFF. Here the CDR3 DNA reads TGTGCCAGCAGTGGCCGGGAGGGAACCTACAATGAGCAGTTCTTC.

The rearrangement uses TRBV5-5 and TRBJ2-7; TRBD1 matches at 10 bases. CDR3 length: 15 amino acids. CDR1 SGHKS and CDR2 YYEKEE come from the germline V gene (reference sequence). V lost 4 bases to trimming and J lost 0 bases; unmatched junction nucleotides: 4. In nucleotides, the CDR3 is TGTGCCAGCAGCGGCGGGACAGGGGTCTCCTACGAGCAGTACTTC. Residues: CASSGGTGVSYEQYF. Full variable domain (rest looked up from reference TRBV5-5 and TRBJ2-7): DAGVTQSPTHLIKTRGQQVTLRCSPISGHKSVSWYQQVLGQGPQFIFQYYEKEERGRGNFPDRFSARQFPNYSSELNVNALLLGDSALYLCASSGGTGVSYEQYFGPGTRLTVT.

V is TRBV7-2 and J is TRBJ1-2; 7 nucleotides match TRBD1. V was clipped by 5 bases and J by 7 bases; unmatched bases: 16. The germline CDR1 and CDR2 sequences are SGHTA and FQGNSA. The CDR3 length is 16 residues. The CDR3 region has the DNA TGTGCCAGCAGCCCAGGGGGTATTCAGGGGTCCGGTGGCTACACCTTC. It translates to CASSPGGIQGSGGYTF.

This rearrangement joins TRBV7-2 to TRBJ1-2; 8 bases are a match to TRBD1. Germline values: CDR1 SGHTA, CDR2 FQGNSA. This CDR3 is built from 16 residues. V shed 5 bases and J 0 bases; nucleotides not matched to a gene: 8. CDR3 coding DNA: TGTGCCAGCAGCCCATGGACAGGGACCACTAACTATGGCTACACCTTC. This gives the protein CASSPWTGTTNYGYTF. Filled out from reference TRBV7-2 and TRBJ1-2, the complete variable domain reads GAGVSQSPSNKVTEKGKDVELRCDPISGHTALYWYRQSLGQGLEFLIYFQGNSAPDKSGLPSDRFSAERTGGSVSTLTIQRTQQEDSAVYLCASSPWTGTTNYGYTFGSGTRLTVV.

The chain links TRBV7-2 to TRBJ2-7; TRBD2 matches at 7 bases. Germline CDR1 reads SGHTA; CDR2 reads FQGNSA. The CDR3 contains 16 residues. With 0 bases clipped from V and 4 bases from J, the junction kept 9 bases outside the gene matches. CDR3 loop: CASSLAWGGSRYEQYF. CDR3 nucleotides: TGTGCCAGCAGCTTAGCGTGGGGCGGGAGTAGGTACGAGCAGTACTTC.

This clone was seen once. This chain connects TRBV5-1 to TRBJ2-5, with 10 bases matching TRBD1. The V and J ends lost 2 bases and 4 bases, in that order; junction bases with no gene match: 8. Looked up from germline, CDR1 is SGHRS and CDR2 is YFSETQ. This CDR3 contains 16 residues. Here the CDR3 DNA reads TGCGCCAGCAGCTTACGGACAGGGGGAGTGGGAGAGACCCAGTACTTC. Translating it yields CASSLRTGGVGETQYF.

The gene calls are TRBV5-8 and TRBJ2-7; TRBD2 matches at 12 bases. The junction had 6 bases not matched to a gene; V was cut back by 1 base and J by 1 base. The CDR3 is 17 amino acids. CDR1 and CDR2 (germline): SGHTS, YDEGEE. CDR3 bases: TGTGCCAGCAGCTTGCCTAGCGGGAGGGCCCGTTCCTACGAGCAGTACTTC. Residues: CASSLPSGRARSYEQYF.

On this clone: This sample also contains other DNA sequences that code for the same CDR3. The V gene is TRBV9, the J gene TRBJ1-2; D is undetermined. In germline, CDR1 is SGDLS, CDR2 YYNGEE. Trimming removed 0 bases from V and 4 bases from J, with 4 bases in between. The CDR3 totals 12 residues. CDR3 bases: TGTGCCAGCAGCGTAGCAGGCTATGGCTACACCTTC. Its protein is CASSVAGYGYTF.

This chain uses TRBV5-1 with TRBJ2-5, with 10 bases identical to TRBD1. The germline CDR1 and CDR2 sequences are SGHRS and YFSETQ. This CDR3 region has 19 residues. After removal of 4 bases from V and 2 bases from J, the junction contained 17 bases not matched to a gene. Here the CDR3 DNA reads TGCGCCAGCAGCCCCCTGGGACAGGGGCCCGGTGGGGAACAAGAGACCCAGTACTTC. It encodes CASSPLGQGPGGEQETQYF. Filled out from reference TRBV5-1 and TRBJ2-5, the complete variable domain reads KAGVTQTPRYLIKTRGQQVTLSCSPISGHRSVSWYQQTPGQGLQFLFEYFSETQRNKGNFPGRFSGRQFSNSRSEMNVSTLELGDSALYLCASSPLGQGPGGEQETQYFGPGTRLLVL.

This clone has just one count. J is TRBJ2-1 and V is TRBV6-6, with 12 bases identical to TRBD2. Germline V gene sequence: CDR1 MNHNY, CDR2 SVGAGI (reference sequence). The junction had 9 bases not matched to a gene; V was cut back by 5 bases and J by 7 bases. The length of the CDR3 is 16 residues. CDR3 nucleotide sequence: TGTGCCAGCAGTCTCCAGCTAGCGGGAGGGAGTAATGAGCAGTTCTTC. Amino acid sequence: CASSLQLAGGSNEQFF.

The chain employs TRBV7-9 and TRBJ2-3, with D possibly matching TRBD2 (5 bases). V lost 3 bases to trimming and J lost 3 bases, with 13 bases between them. Germline V gene lookup returns CDR1 SEHNR and CDR2 FQNEAQ (reference sequence). The CDR3 is 15 amino acids. CDR3 amino acids: CASSLDLTRTDTQYF. CDR3 coding DNA: TGTGCCAGCAGCTTGGATCTCACTAGGACAGATACGCAGTATTTT.

The chain couples TRBV7-6 to TRBJ1-6; no clear D. From germline, CDR1 is SGHVS and CDR2 FNYEAQ. This CDR3 comprises 13 residues. V dropped 5 bases and J dropped 14 bases, with 16 bases sitting between them. DNA of the CDR3: TGTGCCAGCAGCATGGGCCCGCTTGGCTCCCTCCACTTT. Translation: CASSMGPLGSLHF.

This clone was detected a few times. This rearrangement joins TRBV11-3 to TRBJ2-3; possible D gene TRBD2, 6 bases. The germline gives CDR1 SGHNT, CDR2 YENEEA. The CDR3 is made up of 16 amino acids. V was cut by 3 bases and J by 5 bases, with 18 bases left in between. The CDR3 coding sequence is TGTGCCAGCAGCTTGGGAACAGGAGGGTTGCGAGATACGCAGTATTTT. It yields the protein CASSLGTGGLRDTQYF.

The chain is built from TRBV30 and TRBJ1-4; 9 bases align to TRBD1. Germline V gene sequence: CDR1 GTSNPN, CDR2 SVGIG (reference sequence). This CDR3 is 14 amino acids long. Unmatched junction bases numbered 11, after V lost 4 bases and J lost 11 bases. This CDR3 reads CAWIDGTGIGKLFF. The CDR3 region has the DNA TGTGCCTGGATCGACGGGACAGGGATCGGGAAACTGTTTTTT.

This chain uses TRBV7-2 with TRBJ2-7, with TRBD1 matching 8 bases. V lost 5 bases to trimming and J lost 1 base; unmatched junction nucleotides: 7. This CDR3 region has 15 residues. Germline V gene data show CDR1 as SGHTA and CDR2 as FQGNSA. CDR3 sequence (DNA): TGTGCCAGCAGCCCTCAGACAGGGGAATCCTACGAGCAGTACTTC. It yields the protein CASSPQTGESYEQYF.

The chain links TRBV5-5 to TRBJ2-7, with TRBD2 identical over 9 bases. CDR3 length: 16 amino acids. J lost 6 bases, V lost 0 bases, and 10 bases had no gene match. The germline gives CDR1 SGHKS, CDR2 YYEKEE (reference sequence). The DNA of the CDR3 is TGTGCCAGCAGCTTGGGGCTAGCGGGATCGTTATTCGAGCAGTACTTC. Translation gives CASSLGLAGSLFEQYF.

V and J are TRBV7-8 and TRBJ2-7; 10 bases align to TRBD2. J gave up 7 bases and V 5 bases, and 14 bases lay outside the gene matches. Germline V CDR1 and CDR2: SGHVS, FQNEAQ. The length of the CDR3 is 16 residues. CDR3 DNA sequence: TGTGCCAGCAGCCGGCGCCCGGGAACTAGCGGGAATGAGCAGTACTTC. It codes for CASSRRPGTSGNEQYF.

The chain uses TRBV7-2 and TRBJ2-1; D may be TRBD2 (6 bases). Trimming took 5 bases from V and 9 from J, leaving 14 bases between them. CDR3 length: 13 amino acids. CDR1 and CDR2 (germline): SGHTA, FQGNSA. CDR3 protein: CASSPVYGGEQFF. The DNA for the CDR3 is TGTGCCAGCAGCCCGGTCTACGGGGGTGAGCAGTTCTTC.

The chain joins TRBV5-4 to TRBJ1-1; D call uncertain. Trimming removed 3 bases at V and 0 bases at J, with 9 bases between. CDR3 length: 14 amino acids. Germline values: CDR1 SGHNT, CDR2 YYREEE (reference sequence). The DNA of the CDR3 is TGTGCCAGCAGCTCCTATACAGTGAACACTGAAGCTTTCTTT. Protein sequence: CASSSYTVNTEAFF.

The CDR3 DNA sequence: TGTGCCAGCAGTTTCGGGGCGGGAGCGGGCACCGGGGAGCTGTTTTTT. It yields the protein CASSFGAGAGTGELFF. The J gene is TRBJ2-2, the V gene TRBV27; TRBD2 aligns across 7 bases. V was clipped by 3 bases and J by 4 bases; unmatched bases: 8. The germline V gene encodes CDR1 MNHEY and CDR2 SMNVEV (reference sequence). The CDR3 has 16 residues.

The rearrangement links TRBV4-1 to TRBJ1-1; TRBD1 aligns across 9 bases. V shed 1 base and J 5 bases; nucleotides not matched to a gene: 8. This CDR3 has 16 amino acids. Germline V gene sequence: CDR1 MGHRA, CDR2 YSYEKL. DNA of the CDR3: TGCGCCAGCAGCCAAGCGCCTACCGGGACAGGGACTGAAGCTTTCTTT. Amino acid sequence: CASSQAPTGTGTEAFF.